This T cell receptor (beta chain) comes out of a study of T cell responses to AZD1222 COVID-19 vaccine. Overall study: Pooling of second doses given at about 4 or about 12 weeks was done.

Worth noting for this clone: Its target is not known.

Findings of the study overall: Spike regions recognized by vaccine-associated CD4 TCRs spanned the protein, led by 160-218 and 743-854. Donors, mostly white British, included more females; clonal diversity was possibly underestimated.

The protocol was immunoSEQ multiplex PCR, while the TCRdb copy is restricted to in-frame clones and leaves out a portion. Among 110,000 to 150,000 clones listed, approximately 90% were seen once. The CDR3 contains 14 residues. Germline V gives CDR1 SGHTS, CDR2 YDEGEE. V shed 4 bases and J shed 2 bases, with 9 bases lying between them. V usage is TRBV5-8 and J usage is TRBJ1-4; D gene ambiguous. The sample was peripheral blood, taken on day 0 of AZD1222 vaccination. The TCR comes from an adult in good health. CDR3 sequence: CASSVFSTNEKLFF. For the CDR3, the DNA is TGTGCCAGCAGCGTTTTTAGTACTAATGAAAAACTGTTTTTT.